A selection of T cell receptor beta chains follows, all from one sample in a study of blood T cell repertoires in COVID-19. The assay was immunoSEQ multiplex PCR, and TCRdb's table has in-frame clones only and misses some. The sample holds some 230,000 clones, 86% seen once. The sequenced material came from peripheral blood. The receptor set was obtained from a woman aged 50 to 60 with COVID-19, enrolled during active disease. Each CDR3 is given with its conserved first and last residue. A D gene is named only where the DNA matches it firmly. Clone size is given for some rows only: seen once, a few or many times, or a class if the clone is expanded.

size	D	J	V	DNA	CDR3
-	-	TRBJ2-2	TRBV30	TGTGCCTCCCGGGAGACGAACACCGGGGAGCTGTTTTTT	CASRETNTGELFF
-	-	TRBJ2-7	TRBV21-1	TGTGCCAGCAGGGGGACAGGCCAAACCGACGAGCAGTACTTC	CASRGTGQTDEQYF
-	-	TRBJ1-1	TRBV11-2	TGTGCCAGCAGCTTAGCCTATTGGTCGACCGGGAGCCCTGAAGCTTTCTTT	CASSLAYWSTGSPEAFF
-	-	TRBJ2-3	TRBV19	TGTGCCAGTAGTATGGGGCTGGGGGATACGCAGTATTTT	CASSMGLGDTQYF
many	-	TRBJ1-5	TRBV18	TGTGCCAGCTCACCACCAACAGGTCGTCAGCCCCAGCATTTT	CASSPPTGRQPQHF
once	TRBD2	TRBJ2-3	TRBV6-2/TRBV6-3	TGTGCCAGCAGCCGGACTAGCGGAGCTAGCACAGATACGCAGTATTTT	CASSRTSGASTDTQYF
-	-	TRBJ1-5	TRBV11-2	TGTGCCAGCAGCTTAGCGGGGTACGGTCAGCCCCAGCATTTT	CASSLAGYGQPQHF
-	TRBD1	TRBJ1-2	TRBV12-3/TRBV12-4	TGTGCCAGCGGCGGGTACAGGGGCTATGGCTACACCTTC	CASGGYRGYGYTF
-	TRBD1	TRBJ1-1	TRBV7-2	TGTGCCAGCAGCTTTTCCTTTCCCGGACAGGGTAGCACTGAAGCTTTCTTT	CASSFSFPGQGSTEAFF
-	-	TRBJ2-3	TRBV4-1	TGCGCCAGCAGCCAAGAGGAGCCAGATACGCAGTATTTT	CASSQEEPDTQYF
once	-	TRBJ1-3	TRBV12-3/TRBV12-4	TGTGCCAGCAGTCTGACCCGGGACACCATATATTTT	CASSLTRDTIYF
-	TRBD2	TRBJ2-5	TRBV5-1	TGCGCCAGCAGCTTAACCAGCGGGGGGCAAGAGACCCAGTACTTC	CASSLTSGGQETQYF
-	-	TRBJ1-3	TRBV19	TGTGCCAGTAGCATTGACAGTTCTGGAAACACCATATATTTT	CASSIDSSGNTIYF
-	-	TRBJ1-2	TRBV7-2	TGTGCCAGCAGCTTGGTGACGGGGGGAGGCTACACCTTC	CASSLVTGGGYTF
-	TRBD1	TRBJ2-3	TRBV24-1	TGTGCCACCAGTGTTGGGACAGGGGCCACAGATACGCAGTATTTT	CATSVGTGATDTQYF
once	-	TRBJ1-5	TRBV5-1	TGCGCCAGCAGCTTCAAGAAGAAGAGGGTATCTAGCAATCAGCCCCAGCATTTT	CASSFKKKRVSSNQPQHF
-	-	TRBJ1-3	TRBV3-1/TRBV3-2	TGTGCCAGCAGCCACCTCCGCCGGTGGGAGGACAGAAACACCATATATTTT	CASSHLRRWEDRNTIYF
-	TRBD1	TRBJ2-1	TRBV5-4	TGTGCCAGCAGCCGGGACAGGGGGGATGAGCAGTTCTTC	CASSRDRGDEQFF
-	-	TRBJ2-1	TRBV5-1	TGCGCCAGCAGCTTGAGTGAGACAGCATACAATGAGCAGTTCTTC	CASSLSETAYNEQFF
-	TRBD1	TRBJ1-1	TRBV6-6	TGTGCCAGCAGTCCCCCTAGGAGAGATGGACAGGTGGAAGCTTTCTTT	CASSPPRRDGQVEAFF
-	-	TRBJ1-5	TRBV3-1/TRBV3-2	TGTGCCAGCAGCAAGCCCCCGAGGTCAGGCAATCAGCCCCAGCATTTT	CASSKPPRSGNQPQHF
-	TRBD1	TRBJ1-4	TRBV5-1	TGCGCCAGCAGTGGGGAGACAGGGTATAATGAAAAACTGTTTTTT	CASSGETGYNEKLFF
-	-	TRBJ2-3	TRBV7-8	TGTGCCAGCAGCTTAGCCGACAGAATAGGGGATACGCAGTATTTT	CASSLADRIGDTQYF
once	-	TRBJ1-5	TRBV5-1	TGCGCCAGCAGCTTGGACAGCCGAAATCAGCCCCAGCATTTT	CASSLDSRNQPQHF
-	TRBD1	TRBJ2-2	TRBV3-1/TRBV3-2	TGTGCCAGCAGCCAAGATCCAGGGGGCATACTCCATGGGGAGCTGTTTTTT	CASSQDPGGILHGELFF
-	-	TRBJ1-3	TRBV11-2	TGTGCCAGCAGCTCCCTTATGGGAGTAAACACCATATATTTT	CASSSLMGVNTIYF
many	-	TRBJ1-6	TRBV28	TGTGCCAGCGCCCGCGGGGGAATCTCGAATTCACCCCTCCACTTT	CASARGGISNSPLHF
-	-	TRBJ2-5	TRBV7-8	TGTGCCAGCAGCTTCTACAGAGTTGGGGGGGCCGGCCGGGAGACCCAGTACTTC	CASSFYRVGGAGRETQYF
-	TRBD1	TRBJ1-6	TRBV13	TGTGCCAGCAGCTTATTTCGGACAGGCCCCTATAATTCACCCCTCCACTTT	CASSLFRTGPYNSPLHF
-	-	TRBJ2-2	TRBV10-2	TGCGCCAGCAGTGCCGTAGGGGGGGCCGGGGAGCTGTTTTTT	CASSAVGGAGELFF
few	-	TRBJ2-3	TRBV6-1	TGTGCCAGCAGTGAAGTCAGGGCGGGCACAGATACGCAGTATTTT	CASSEVRAGTDTQYF
once	TRBD2	TRBJ2-7	TRBV28	TGTGCCAGCAGTTCGAAGGTGCGGGGGGGCGAGCAGTACTTC	CASSSKVRGGEQYF
-	TRBD1	TRBJ2-7	TRBV6-5	TGTGCCAGCAGCCTCGACAGGGACCCCTCCTACGAGCAGTACTTC	CASSLDRDPSYEQYF
-	-	TRBJ1-3	TRBV9	TGTGCCAGCAGCGTAGGGCAGGGGGGAAACACCATATATTTT	CASSVGQGGNTIYF
-	-	TRBJ1-1	TRBV6-5	TGTGCCAGCAGTTACTGGGGCCGTTTGAACACTGAAGCTTTCTTT	CASSYWGRLNTEAFF
-	TRBD1	TRBJ2-2	TRBV6-6	TGTGCCGCCACAGGGGCTAACACCGGGGAGCTGTTTTTT	CAATGANTGELFF
-	-	TRBJ2-3	TRBV5-6	TGTGCCAGCAGCCCCACAGGGCTGCCAGGGGATACGCAGTATTTT	CASSPTGLPGDTQYF
-	-	TRBJ1-1	TRBV5-6	TGTGCCAGCAGCACGGAATCGACAAGGCCCCTCTCTGGAGCTTTCTTT	CASSTESTRPLSGAFF
few	-	TRBJ1-5	TRBV24-1	TGTGCCACCGCCTATTCCCAGCCCCAGCATTTT	CATAYSQPQHF
-	-	TRBJ1-1	TRBV7-9	TGTGCCAGCAGCCCCCGACAGAACCTGAACACTGAAGCTTTCTTT	CASSPRQNLNTEAFF
once	TRBD1	TRBJ2-2	TRBV2	TGTGCCAGCAACCGGGGACAGGGTACCGGGGAGCTGTTTTTT	CASNRGQGTGELFF
-	-	TRBJ1-5	TRBV6-1	TGTGCCAGCAGTGAGGACAGATTCAATCAGCCCCAGCATTTT	CASSEDRFNQPQHF
-	-	TRBJ2-5	TRBV11-3	TGTGCCAGCAGCTTGGGGCAGGGCCAAGAGACCCAGTACTTC	CASSLGQGQETQYF
-	TRBD2	TRBJ2-1	TRBV5-1	TGCGCCAGCAGCAGGAGCGGGGGAGTGTTCTTC	CASSRSGGVFF
-	TRBD2	TRBJ2-4	TRBV10-1	TGCGCCAGCAGTGAGTCGTTTCTAGCGGGGGGCCCTCTAAACATTCAGTACTTC	CASSESFLAGGPLNIQYF
few	-	TRBJ2-7	TRBV28	TGTGCCAGCAGTGCCCAGAACGAGCAGTACTTC	CASSAQNEQYF